This T cell receptor (beta chain) was profiled in a study of regulatory T cells in long-lasting Graves disease (dated by TCRdb to about 2021). The study in broad terms: In the newly diagnosed Graves' disease group, patients had been taking antithyroid drugs for less than 3 months. This study used TCR sequencing and RNA sequencing of peripheral blood to compare persistent Graves' disease patients against newly diagnosed Graves' disease patients. The study was conducted in China and was registered as a clinical trial. A total of around 35 samples underwent TCR sequencing, from about 13 patients with persistent Graves' disease and around 20 patients with newly diagnosed Graves' disease. Paper-wide results and their limitations: Patients with persistent disease shared more public clonotypes (around 2,500) than newly diagnosed patients did (around 1,000). Compared with newly diagnosed patients, persistent Graves' disease patients had lower TCR Shannon entropy and fewer highly expanded clones, which suggests clonal expansion. The study examined only peripheral blood because the primary lesion, thyroid tissue, could not be accessed. Persistent disease showed preferential use of TRBV28, TRBJ1-2 and TRBJ2-5, whereas newly diagnosed disease favored TRBV20-1 and TRBJ2-1. Sequencing and analysis were restricted to the TCR beta chain. The authors noted that the small sample size was a limitation that may lower accuracy.

The time point label of this sample denotes: newly diagnosed GD, antithyroid drugs for less than 3 months. RNA was extracted from PBMCs in TRIzol for both TCR sequencing and RNA sequencing. The diagnosis of Graves' disease was made according to American Thyroid Association guidelines. Recruitment of patients was carried out at an endocrinology department in Xi'an, China. Each patient gave 7 to 9.5 milliliters of peripheral blood, collected in an EDTA anticoagulant tube. Ficoll Paque Plus density gradient separation was used to isolate PBMCs, and no further T cell sorting was performed. An Agilent 2100 Bioanalyzer and agarose gel were used to check RNA quality, and a NanoDrop 2000 was used to measure RNA concentration. This clonotype was seen more than once but under ten times. There is no known antigen for this receptor. The input lacks base qualities; no much larger clone sits a single base away.

Library preparation employed multiplex PCR. Sequencing instrument: Illumina HiSeq 4000. To build TCR beta libraries, CDR3 regions were amplified by Arm-PCR using iRepertoire HTBI primers. Before sequencing, the PCR products underwent gel purification. Turning to the authors' computational methods: Gene usage analysis of CDR3 amino acid clonotypes relied on the approximately 68 TRBV and 15 or so TRBJ segments identified across samples. COPE and FqMerger were used to merge the filtered high-quality paired reads into contigs. BLAST was used to align contigs to IMGT TRBV, TRBD and TRBJ reference genes, and CDR3 was defined according to IMGT. Any clonotype with a frequency above 0.1% was counted as a highly expanded clone. Repertoire diversity was measured by Shannon entropy, and V-J evenness by the Gini coefficient. A clonotype was considered public if more than one individual shared it. TCRdb trimmed public reads at Q25 via fastp, called clones via MiXCR and kept in-frame beta chains. Rows merge per CDR3 protein into single entries with the most common DNA and genes. TCRdb, rather than the study authors, made the V and J calls. The sample records around 420,000 distinct CDR3 sequences, about a sixth of which are singletons. In total, the top ten clones hold about 24% of the sample.

The CDR3 starts with the cysteine, ends with the phenylalanine, and has 15 residues. Only CDR3 DNA remains: 45 bases, in frame from the first base. V and J are trimmed by 10 bases and 6 bases, and the gene matches miss 12 bases of the junction. From a lookup of the germline V gene (reference sequence), CDR1 and CDR2 are MNHEY and SMNVEV. The sequence was collected from a female donor with Graves disease. The chain was built from TRBV27 and TRBJ1-4, with 9 central nucleotides matching TRBD1. The source material was peripheral blood mononuclear cells (PBMCs), sampled at new diagnosis, from a patient treated with antithyroid drugs. The nucleotide sequence is given as TGTGCCAACCGGGGAGGGACAGGGATAGATGAAAAACTGTTTTTT. Translated, it reads CANRGGTGIDEKLFF.